This is a list of T cell receptor beta chains from one sample in a study of shared clonotypes between healthy human individuals. Sequencing used immunoSEQ multiplex PCR; TCRdb keeps in-frame clones, though not all of them. The sample records about 2.1 million clones, 85% to 95% being singletons. Sample: naive CD8+ T cells from PBMCs. These receptors were taken from a man aged 18 to 29 in good health. Some clones in this sample may be carry-over from other donors' samples. Each CDR3 is given with its conserved first and last residue. The D gene is left open where the match is weak. Some rows mark clone size as missing; the rest say once, few, many or name a class of expanded clone.

CDR3 protein,CDR3 DNA,J gene,D gene,clone size,V gene
CASSLVPSGFNEQFF,TGTGCCAGCAGCTTAGTACCTAGCGGGTTCAATGAGCAGTTCTTC,TRBJ2-1,TRBD2,.,TRBV7-9
CASSFYSGETQYF,TGTGCCAGCAGTTTTTACAGCGGCGAGACCCAGTACTTC,TRBJ2-5,.,few,TRBV28
CSVEWDLSHEQYF,TGCAGCGTTGAATGGGACTTATCCCACGAGCAGTACTTC,TRBJ2-7,.,.,TRBV29-1
CASSHWTGGEYEQYF,TGTGCCAGCAGCCATTGGACAGGGGGCGAGTACGAGCAGTACTTC,TRBJ2-7,TRBD1,.,TRBV7-9
CASSQLGESHNNEQFF,TGTGCCAGCAGTCAATTGGGGGAGTCACATAACAATGAGCAGTTCTTC,TRBJ2-1,.,once,TRBV2
CASSSGTSEAYEQYF,TGTGCCAGCAGCTCCGGGACTAGCGAGGCCTACGAGCAGTACTTC,TRBJ2-7,TRBD2,.,TRBV5-4
CATSRDVTSGTVGEQFF,TGTGCCACCAGCAGAGATGTGACTAGCGGGACAGTTGGTGAGCAGTTCTTC,TRBJ2-1,TRBD2,.,TRBV15
CASTELVGIANEQFF,TGCGCCAGCACCGAGTTGGTTGGTATTGCCAATGAGCAGTTCTTC,TRBJ2-1,.,.,TRBV4-1
CSVNGPGGPEQYF,TGCAGCGTTAATGGTCCGGGAGGACCCGAGCAGTACTTC,TRBJ2-7,TRBD2,.,TRBV29-1
CASSITGPPGELFF,TGTGCCAGCAGCATAACCGGCCCCCCCGGGGAGCTGTTTTTT,TRBJ2-2,.,.,TRBV27
CASSPPRGRSLTGELFF,TGTGCCAGCAGTCCCCCTCGCGGGAGGTCCCTCACCGGGGAGCTGTTTTTT,TRBJ2-2,TRBD2,.,TRBV27
CASSVKGSGNTIYF,TGTGCCAGCAGCGTAAAGGGATCTGGAAACACCATATATTTT,TRBJ1-3,.,.,TRBV9